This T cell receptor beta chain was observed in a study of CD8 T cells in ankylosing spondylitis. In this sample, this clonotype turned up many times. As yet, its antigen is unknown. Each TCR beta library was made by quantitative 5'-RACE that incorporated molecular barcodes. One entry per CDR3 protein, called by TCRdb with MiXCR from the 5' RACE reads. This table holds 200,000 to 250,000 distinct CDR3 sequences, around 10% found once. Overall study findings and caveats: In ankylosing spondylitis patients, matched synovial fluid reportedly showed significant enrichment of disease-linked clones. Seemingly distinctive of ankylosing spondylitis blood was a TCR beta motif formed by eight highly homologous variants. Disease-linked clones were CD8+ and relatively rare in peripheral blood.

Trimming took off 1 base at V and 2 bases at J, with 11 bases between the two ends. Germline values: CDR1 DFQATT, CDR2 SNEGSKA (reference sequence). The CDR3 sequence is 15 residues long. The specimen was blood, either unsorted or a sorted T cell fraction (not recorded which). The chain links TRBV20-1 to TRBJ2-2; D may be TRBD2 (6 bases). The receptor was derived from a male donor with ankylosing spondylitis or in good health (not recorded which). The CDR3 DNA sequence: TGCAGTGCTAGAGCCTCCGGGACTAACACCGGGGAGCTGTTTTTT. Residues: CSARASGTNTGELFF.